The T cell receptor (beta chain) described here comes from a study of blood T cell repertoires in COVID-19. Trimming took off 5 bases at V and 3 bases at J, with 10 bases between the two ends. Germline CDR1 reads SNHLY; CDR2 reads FYNNEI. The CDR3 is 14 amino acids. Produced via immunoSEQ multiplex PCR; TCRdb's table is partial and in-frame only. The table records 250,000 to 350,000 clones, 80% to 90% of them present only once. This chain joins TRBV2 and TRBJ1-4; D uncertain. The origin of this receptor is a woman aged 30 to 39 with active or convalescent COVID-19. The sequencing sample was made of peripheral blood. CDR3 residues: CASSTEEANEKLFF. CDR3 sequence (DNA): TGTGCCAGCAGTACGGAAGAGGCTAATGAAAAACTGTTTTTT. Complete variable domain (other parts from reference TRBV2 and TRBJ1-4): EPEVTQTPSHQVTQMGQEVILRCVPISNHLYFYWYRQILGQKVEFLVSFYNNEISEKSEIFDDQFSVERPDGSNFTLKIRSTKLEDSAMYFCASSTEEANEKLFFGSGTQLSVL.